This entry describes one TCR beta chain. The data are from a study of cytomegalovirus exposure and HLA in healthy donors. Data came from immunoSEQ multiplex PCR; TCRdb stores just in-frame clones and leaves some out. The table records about 130,000 clones, about nine tenths of them present only once. The germline V and J ends were trimmed by 8 bases and 0 bases, with 20 bases remaining between them. The CDR3 runs to 17 residues. CDR1 and CDR2 from the germline V gene are MGHRA and YSYEKL. The chain carries TRBV4-1 and TRBJ1-5, with D possibly being TRBD1 (5 bases). This TCR derives from a man aged 25-45 years in good health and CMV-seronegative. Sequencing was carried out using PBMCs. CDR3 sequence (DNA): TGCGCCAGCGGGGAGACGGGAGGGGTCTATAGCAATCAGCCCCAGCATTTT. It codes for CASGETGGVYSNQPQHF.